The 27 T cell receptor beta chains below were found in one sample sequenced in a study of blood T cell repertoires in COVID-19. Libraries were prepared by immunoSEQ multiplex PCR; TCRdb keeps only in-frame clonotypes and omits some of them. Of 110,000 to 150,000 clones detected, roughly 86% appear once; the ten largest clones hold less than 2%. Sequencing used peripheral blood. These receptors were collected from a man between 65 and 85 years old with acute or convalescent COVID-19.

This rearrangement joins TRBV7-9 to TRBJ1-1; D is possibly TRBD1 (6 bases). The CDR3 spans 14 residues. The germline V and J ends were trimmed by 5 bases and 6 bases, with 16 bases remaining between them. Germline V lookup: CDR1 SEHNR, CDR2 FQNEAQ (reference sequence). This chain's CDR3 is CASSKLQGGAEAFF. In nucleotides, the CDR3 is TGTGCCAGCAGCAAACTACAGGGTGGGGCTGAAGCTTTCTTT.

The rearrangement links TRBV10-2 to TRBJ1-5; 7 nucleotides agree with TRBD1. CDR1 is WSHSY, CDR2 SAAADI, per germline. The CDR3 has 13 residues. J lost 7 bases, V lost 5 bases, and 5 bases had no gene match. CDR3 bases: TGCGCCAGCAGTATACTACAGGGGCAGCCCCAGCATTTT. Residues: CASSILQGQPQHF.

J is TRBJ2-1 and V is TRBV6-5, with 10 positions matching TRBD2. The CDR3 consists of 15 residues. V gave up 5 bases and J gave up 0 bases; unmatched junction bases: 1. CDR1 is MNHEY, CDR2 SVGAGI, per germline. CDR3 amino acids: CASSLAGASYNEQFF. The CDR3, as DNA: TGTGCCAGCAGTCTAGCGGGGGCCTCCTACAATGAGCAGTTCTTC.

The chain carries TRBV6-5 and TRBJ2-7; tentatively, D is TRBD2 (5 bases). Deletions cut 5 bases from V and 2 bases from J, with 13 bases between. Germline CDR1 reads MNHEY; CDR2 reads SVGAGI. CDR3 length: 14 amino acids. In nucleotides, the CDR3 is TGTGCCAGCAGTCCCCGGACTCCGACCTACGAGCAGTACTTC. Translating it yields CASSPRTPTYEQYF.

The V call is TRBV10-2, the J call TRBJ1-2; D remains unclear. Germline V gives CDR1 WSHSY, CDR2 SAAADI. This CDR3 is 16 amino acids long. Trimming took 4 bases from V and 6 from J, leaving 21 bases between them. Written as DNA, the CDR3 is TGCGCCAGCAGTGCCCTACCTGGCGGCTCCGCGGATGGCTACACCTTC. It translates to CASSALPGGSADGYTF.

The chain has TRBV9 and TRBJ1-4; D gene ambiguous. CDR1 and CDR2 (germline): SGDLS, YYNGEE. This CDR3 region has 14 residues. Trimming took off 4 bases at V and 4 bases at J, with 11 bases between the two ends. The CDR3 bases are TGTGCCAGCAGCTCGGGGATCAATAATGAAAAACTGTTTTTT. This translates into CASSSGINNEKLFF.

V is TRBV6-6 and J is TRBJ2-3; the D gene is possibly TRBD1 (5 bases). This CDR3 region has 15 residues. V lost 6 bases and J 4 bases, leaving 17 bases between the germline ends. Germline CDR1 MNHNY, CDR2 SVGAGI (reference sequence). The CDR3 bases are TGTGCCAGCAGGGACAAGTTGGGTCCCTCAGATACGCAGTATTTT. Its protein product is CASRDKLGPSDTQYF.

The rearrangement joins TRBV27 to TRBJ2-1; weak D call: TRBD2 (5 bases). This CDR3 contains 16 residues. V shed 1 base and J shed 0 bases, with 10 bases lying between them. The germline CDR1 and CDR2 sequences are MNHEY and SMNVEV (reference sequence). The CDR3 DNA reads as TGTGCCAGCAGTTTATACTCGGGGTTCTCCTACAATGAGCAGTTCTTC. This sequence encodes CASSLYSGFSYNEQFF.

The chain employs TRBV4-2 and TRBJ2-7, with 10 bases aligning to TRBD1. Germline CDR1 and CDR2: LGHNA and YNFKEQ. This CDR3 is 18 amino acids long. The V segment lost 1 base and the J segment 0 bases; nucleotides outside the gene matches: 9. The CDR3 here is CASSQAGTGVSFSYEQYF. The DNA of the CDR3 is TGTGCCAGCAGCCAAGCCGGGACAGGGGTTTCTTTCTCCTACGAGCAGTACTTC.

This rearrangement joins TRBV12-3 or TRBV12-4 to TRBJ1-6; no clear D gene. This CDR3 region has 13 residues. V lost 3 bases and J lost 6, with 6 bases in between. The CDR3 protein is CASSFWANSPLHF. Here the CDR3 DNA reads TGTGCCAGCAGTTTCTGGGCTAATTCACCCCTCCACTTT.

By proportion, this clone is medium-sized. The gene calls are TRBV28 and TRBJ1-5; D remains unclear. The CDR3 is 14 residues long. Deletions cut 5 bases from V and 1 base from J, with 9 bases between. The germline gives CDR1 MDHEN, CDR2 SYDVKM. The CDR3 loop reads CASSDHSSNQPQHF. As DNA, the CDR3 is TGTGCCAGCAGTGATCACAGCAGCAATCAGCCCCAGCATTTT.

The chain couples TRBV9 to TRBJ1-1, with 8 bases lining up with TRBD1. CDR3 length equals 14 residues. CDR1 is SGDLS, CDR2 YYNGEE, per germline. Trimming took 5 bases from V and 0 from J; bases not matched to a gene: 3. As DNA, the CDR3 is TGTGCCAGCAGGACAGGGGATTTGAACACTGAAGCTTTCTTT. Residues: CASRTGDLNTEAFF. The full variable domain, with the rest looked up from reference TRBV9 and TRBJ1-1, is DSGVTQTPKHLITATGQRVTLRCSPRSGDLSVYWYQQSLDQGLQFLIQYYNGEERAKGNILERFSAQQFPDLHSELNLSSLELGDSALYFCASRTGDLNTEAFFGQGTRLTVV.

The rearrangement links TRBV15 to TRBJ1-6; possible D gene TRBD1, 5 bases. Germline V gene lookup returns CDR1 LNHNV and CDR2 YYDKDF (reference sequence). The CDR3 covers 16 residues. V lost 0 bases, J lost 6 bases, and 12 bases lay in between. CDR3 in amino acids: CATSRDTAGFNSPLHF. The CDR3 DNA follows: TGTGCCACCAGCAGAGATACGGCAGGGTTTAATTCACCCCTCCACTTT.

CDR3 in amino acids: CASSPGEVRKLFF. CDR3 DNA sequence: TGCGCCAGCAGCCCCGGGGAAGTCAGAAAACTGTTTTTT. The V and J genes are TRBV5-1 and TRBJ1-4; D is ambiguous. With 4 bases removed from V and 10 bases from J, the gap between germline ends came to 14 bases. From germline, CDR1 is SGHRS and CDR2 YFSETQ. The CDR3 has 13 residues. Looking up the rest from reference TRBV5-1 and TRBJ1-4 gives the full variable domain: KAGVTQTPRYLIKTRGQQVTLSCSPISGHRSVSWYQQTPGQGLQFLFEYFSETQRNKGNFPGRFSGRQFSNSRSEMNVSTLELGDSALYLCASSPGEVRKLFFGSGTQLSVL.

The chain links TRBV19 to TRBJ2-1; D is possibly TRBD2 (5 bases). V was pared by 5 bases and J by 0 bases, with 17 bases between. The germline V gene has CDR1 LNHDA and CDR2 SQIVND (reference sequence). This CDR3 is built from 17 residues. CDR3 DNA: TGTGCCAGTAGTCCCCGCCGGACGGGAAGCTCCTACAATGAGCAGTTCTTC. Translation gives CASSPRRTGSSYNEQFF.

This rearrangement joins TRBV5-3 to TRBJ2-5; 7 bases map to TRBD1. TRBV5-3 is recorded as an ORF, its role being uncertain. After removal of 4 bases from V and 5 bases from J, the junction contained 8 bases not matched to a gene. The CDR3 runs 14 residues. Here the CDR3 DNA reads TGTGCCAGAAGCGAGGTTGTGGGACAGGAGACCCAGTACTTC. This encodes CARSEVVGQETQYF.

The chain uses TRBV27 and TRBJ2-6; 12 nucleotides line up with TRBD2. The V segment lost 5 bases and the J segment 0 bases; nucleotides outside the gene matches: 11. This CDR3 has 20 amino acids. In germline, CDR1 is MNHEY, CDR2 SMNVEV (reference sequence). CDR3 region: CASSGGLAGMTFSGANVLTF. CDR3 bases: TGTGCCAGCAGTGGTGGACTAGCGGGGATGACGTTCTCTGGGGCCAACGTCCTGACTTTC.

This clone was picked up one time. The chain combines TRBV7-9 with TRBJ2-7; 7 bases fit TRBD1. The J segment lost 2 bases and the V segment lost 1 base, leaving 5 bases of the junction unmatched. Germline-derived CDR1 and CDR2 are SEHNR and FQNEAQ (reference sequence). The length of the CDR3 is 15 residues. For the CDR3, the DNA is TGTGCCAGCAGCTTAGTAATCGGACAGGCCTACGAGCAGTACTTC. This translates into CASSLVIGQAYEQYF. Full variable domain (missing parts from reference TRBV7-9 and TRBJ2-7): DTGVSQNPRHKITKRGQNVTFRCDPISEHNRLYWYRQTLGQGPEFLTYFQNEAQLEKSRLLSDRFSAERPKGSFSTLEIQRTEQGDSAMYLCASSLVIGQAYEQYFGPGTRLTVT.

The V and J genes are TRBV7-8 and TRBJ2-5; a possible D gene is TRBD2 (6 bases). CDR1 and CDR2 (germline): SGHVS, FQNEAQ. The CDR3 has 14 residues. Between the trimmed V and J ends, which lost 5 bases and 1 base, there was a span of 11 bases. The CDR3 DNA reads TGTGCCAGCAGCCAAGCGGGCCTCCAAGAGACCCAGTACTTC. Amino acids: CASSQAGLQETQYF.

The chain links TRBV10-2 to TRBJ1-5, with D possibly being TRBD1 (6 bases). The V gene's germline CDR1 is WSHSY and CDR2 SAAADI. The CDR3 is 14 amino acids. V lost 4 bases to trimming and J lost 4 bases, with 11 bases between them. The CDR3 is CASSASDRNQPQHF. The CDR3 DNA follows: TGCGCCAGCAGTGCCTCAGACAGGAATCAGCCCCAGCATTTT.

DNA of the CDR3: TGTGCCAGCAGTTTATCACCCAGGGTACGAGAGACCCAGTACTTC. This sequence encodes CASSLSPRVRETQYF. V and J are TRBV6-5 and TRBJ2-5; the D gene is possibly TRBD1 (5 bases). Deletions cut 4 bases from V and 4 bases from J, with 16 bases between. Germline CDR1 is MNHEY and CDR2 is SVGAGI. The CDR3 loop spans 15 amino acids.

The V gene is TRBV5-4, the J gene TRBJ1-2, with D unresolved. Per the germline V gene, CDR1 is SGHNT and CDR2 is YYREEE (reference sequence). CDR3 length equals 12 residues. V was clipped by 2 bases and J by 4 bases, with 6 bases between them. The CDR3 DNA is TGTGCCAGCAGCTTCGGGAGCTATGGCTACACCTTC. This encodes CASSFGSYGYTF.

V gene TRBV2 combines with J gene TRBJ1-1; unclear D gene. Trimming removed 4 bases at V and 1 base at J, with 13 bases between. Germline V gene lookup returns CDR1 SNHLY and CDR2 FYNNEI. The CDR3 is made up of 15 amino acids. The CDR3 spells CASSVSQRENTEAFF. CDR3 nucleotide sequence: TGTGCCAGCAGTGTATCCCAACGAGAGAACACTGAAGCTTTCTTT. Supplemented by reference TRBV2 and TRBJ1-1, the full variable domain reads EPEVTQTPSHQVTQMGQEVILRCVPISNHLYFYWYRQILGQKVEFLVSFYNNEISEKSEIFDDQFSVERPDGSNFTLKIRSTKLEDSAMYFCASSVSQRENTEAFFGQGTRLTVV.

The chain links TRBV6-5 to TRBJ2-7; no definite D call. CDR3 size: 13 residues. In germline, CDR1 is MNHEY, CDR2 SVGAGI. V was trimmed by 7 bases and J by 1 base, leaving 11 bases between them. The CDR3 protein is CASTESYSYEQYF. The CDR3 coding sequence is TGTGCCAGCACCGAGAGTTATTCCTACGAGCAGTACTTC.

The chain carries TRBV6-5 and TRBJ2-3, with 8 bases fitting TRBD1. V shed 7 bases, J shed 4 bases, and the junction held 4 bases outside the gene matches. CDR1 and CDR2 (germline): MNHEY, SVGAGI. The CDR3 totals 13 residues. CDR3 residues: CASKGQGPDTQYF. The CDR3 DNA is TGTGCCAGCAAAGGACAGGGCCCAGATACGCAGTATTTT.

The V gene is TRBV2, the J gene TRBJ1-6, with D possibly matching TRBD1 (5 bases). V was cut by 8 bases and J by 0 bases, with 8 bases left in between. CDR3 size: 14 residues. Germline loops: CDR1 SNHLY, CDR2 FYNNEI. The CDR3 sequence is CASQGGSYNSPLHF. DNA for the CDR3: TGTGCCAGCCAGGGAGGCTCCTATAATTCACCCCTCCACTTT.

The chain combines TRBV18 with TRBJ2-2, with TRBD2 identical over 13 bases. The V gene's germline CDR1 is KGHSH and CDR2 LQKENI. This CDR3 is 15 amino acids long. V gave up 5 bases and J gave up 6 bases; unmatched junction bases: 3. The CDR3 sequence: CASSGLAGDPGELFF. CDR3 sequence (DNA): TGTGCCAGCTCAGGACTAGCGGGGGACCCCGGGGAGCTGTTTTTT.